Listed below are T cell receptor beta chains from one sample, sequenced in a study of STAT5B mutations in CD4+ large granular lymphocyte leukemia. Only in-frame clones appear in the TCRdb table, and some are missing; sequencing was by immunoSEQ multiplex PCR. Here the sample spans roughly 40,000 clones, 86% being singletons. Sequenced material: CD4+ T cells from blood buffy coats. All receptors derive from a human donor in good health. Each CDR3 is given with its conserved first and last residue. D genes are given only for firm matches. The size of a clone is reported for some rows only, either as once, few or many, or as a class for expanded clones.

- | TRBJ1-1 | - | TRBV28 | CASRPNPGRLDTEAFF | TGTGCCAGCAGACCTAACCCGGGCCGCTTGGACACTGAAGCTTTCTTT
- | TRBJ2-7 | - | TRBV11-3 | CASSLVALAWYEQYF | TGTGCCAGCAGCTTAGTAGCCCTAGCGTGGTACGAGCAGTACTTC
TRBD1 | TRBJ1-1 | - | TRBV18 | CASSPTGDTEAFF | TGTGCCAGCTCACCGACAGGGGACACTGAAGCTTTCTTT
TRBD2 | TRBJ2-7 | - | TRBV19 | CASTDPAGGGKEEQYF | TGTGCCAGTACCGACCCGGCGGGGGGAGGCAAGGAGGAGCAGTACTTC
- | TRBJ2-2 | - | TRBV6-6 | CASSYSSGVPGELFF | TGTGCCAGCAGTTACTCGTCTGGGGTCCCCGGGGAGCTGTTTTTT
- | TRBJ1-1 | - | TRBV28 | CASRPAGSEAFF | TGTGCCAGCAGGCCGGCAGGGAGTGAAGCTTTCTTT
- | TRBJ2-1 | once | TRBV18 | CASSNLASRDNEQFF | TGTGCCAGCTCCAATTTAGCCTCCCGAGACAATGAGCAGTTCTTC
- | TRBJ2-1 | - | TRBV6-1 | CASIPKTYNEQFF | TGTGCCAGCATCCCAAAGACTTACAATGAGCAGTTCTTC
- | TRBJ1-3 | - | TRBV7-2 | CASSAEQGSSGNTIYF | TGTGCCAGCAGCGCCGAACAGGGCTCTTCTGGAAACACCATATATTTT
- | TRBJ1-6 | - | TRBV27 | CASSSTWSSYNSPLHF | TGTGCCAGCAGTTCGACTTGGAGCTCCTATAATTCACCCCTCCACTTT
- | TRBJ2-1 | - | TRBV5-4 | CASSGTSSYNEQFF | TGTGCCAGCAGCGGGACTTCCTCCTACAATGAGCAGTTCTTC
- | TRBJ1-1 | - | TRBV6-1 | CASSPQRRDTEAFF | TGTGCCAGCAGTCCCCAGAGGAGGGACACTGAAGCTTTCTTT
- | TRBJ2-5 | - | TRBV6-5 | CASGQRETQYF | TGTGCGTCAGGGCAGCGCGAGACCCAGTACTTC
TRBD2 | TRBJ2-1 | - | TRBV5-6 | CASSFRTSGKINEQFF | TGTGCCAGCAGCTTCAGGACTAGCGGGAAAATAAATGAGCAGTTCTTC
- | TRBJ2-3 | - | TRBV9 | CASSVDGDTQYF | TGTGCCAGCAGCGTAGACGGAGATACGCAGTATTTT
- | TRBJ1-2 | - | TRBV7-9 | CASSADPYGYTF | TGTGCCAGCAGCGCAGATCCGTATGGCTACACCTTC
- | TRBJ2-7 | - | TRBV28 | CASSDPGRNSYEQYF | TGTGCCAGCAGTGATCCGGGACGGAACTCCTACGAGCAGTACTTC
- | TRBJ1-5 | - | TRBV2 | CASSAGNSNQPQHF | TGTGCCAGCAGTGCCGGTAATAGCAATCAGCCCCAGCATTTT
TRBD1 | TRBJ2-1 | - | TRBV5-1 | CASSLRQGANNEQFF | TGCGCCAGCAGCTTGCGGCAGGGGGCTAACAATGAGCAGTTCTTC
- | TRBJ1-1 | - | TRBV29-1 | CSAGTALPGGMNTEAFF | TGCAGCGCCGGGACTGCTCTACCGGGGGGGATGAACACTGAAGCTTTCTTT
- | TRBJ1-1 | - | TRBV29-1 | CSVGETQNTEAFF | TGCAGCGTTGGAGAGACACAGAACACTGAAGCTTTCTTT
- | TRBJ2-5 | - | TRBV5-1 | CATQAGARETQYF | TGCGCCACCCAGGCAGGGGCCCGAGAGACCCAGTACTTC
- | TRBJ2-3 | - | TRBV27 | CASGRFAADTQYF | TGTGCCAGCGGGAGATTCGCGGCAGATACGCAGTATTTT
TRBD2 | TRBJ2-7 | - | TRBV4-1 | CASSQDFSGSPYEQYF | TGCGCCAGCAGCCAAGATTTCAGCGGGAGTCCCTACGAGCAGTACTTC
TRBD1 | TRBJ1-1 | - | TRBV5-1 | CASSVDRGTEAFF | TGCGCCAGCAGCGTTGACAGGGGCACTGAAGCTTTCTTT
TRBD2 | TRBJ2-5 | - | TRBV4-1 | CASSHLGLAGGQETQYF | TGCGCCAGCAGCCATTTGGGACTAGCGGGAGGGCAAGAGACCCAGTACTTC